Listed here are 13 T cell receptor beta chains from one sample, sequenced in a study of blood T cell repertoires in COVID-19. TCRdb's copy holds only in-frame clones and misses some; the assay was immunoSEQ multiplex PCR. The sample holds about 47,000 clones, over 80% seen once. The sequenced sample consisted of peripheral blood. Receptor source: a human donor with active COVID-19. The donor label of this sample is uncertain.

V usage is TRBV9 and J usage is TRBJ2-3; D remains ambiguous. The CDR3 length is 15 residues. Per the germline V gene, CDR1 is SGDLS and CDR2 is YYNGEE. V gave up 2 bases and J gave up 6 bases, with 16 bases separating them. The chain's CDR3 is CASSVRGSPADTQYF. The CDR3 coding sequence is TGTGCCAGCAGCGTCCGCGGCAGCCCGGCGGATACGCAGTATTTT.

The CDR3 here is CASSESQGFGTDTQYF. The DNA of the CDR3 is TGTGCCAGCAGTGAATCTCAGGGGTTCGGCACAGATACGCAGTATTTT. The rearrangement uses TRBV2 and TRBJ2-3; a weak D match, TRBD1 (6 bases). This CDR3 region has 16 residues. Germline V gene lookup returns CDR1 SNHLY and CDR2 FYNNEI. The V end lost 2 bases, the J end lost 1 base, and 13 bases lay between the germline ends.

The rearrangement uses TRBV2 and TRBJ2-1; perhaps TRBD1 as D (6 bases). Germline V gives CDR1 SNHLY, CDR2 FYNNEI. V lost 8 bases and J 0 bases, leaving 14 bases between the germline ends. This CDR3 region has 15 residues. CDR3 sequence reads: CASAPEDSSYNEQFF. The CDR3 DNA reads as TGTGCCAGCGCACCCGAGGACAGCTCCTACAATGAGCAGTTCTTC.

The chain's CDR3 is CASSAPDRAGTNEKLFF. The CDR3 DNA sequence: TGTGCCAGCAGCGCCCCTGACAGGGCTGGAACTAATGAAAAACTGTTTTTT. The rearrangement joins TRBV9 to TRBJ1-4, with TRBD1 matching 7 bases. The V gene end was trimmed by 3 bases and the J gene end by 1 base; junction bases not matched to a gene: 9. Germline CDR1 SGDLS, CDR2 YYNGEE. The CDR3 consists of 17 residues.

This sequence joins TRBV3-1 (or the pseudogene TRBV3-2) and TRBJ2-2, with TRBD2 identical over 13 bases. Germline CDR1 and CDR2: LGHDT and YNNKEL (reference sequence). This CDR3 contains 17 residues. Trimming removed 1 base from V and 7 bases from J; junction bases left unmatched: 6. The CDR3 is CASSQGLAGGKIGELFF. CDR3 nucleotide sequence: TGTGCCAGCAGCCAAGGACTAGCGGGGGGTAAAATCGGGGAGCTGTTTTTT.

This chain joins TRBV6-4 and TRBJ1-1; D might be TRBD1 (6 bases). CDR1 MRHNA and CDR2 SNTAGT come from the germline V gene. V was trimmed by 5 bases and J by 5 bases, leaving 12 bases between them. CDR3 length: 13 residues. Here the CDR3 reads CASSPTGKTEAFF. The DNA for the CDR3 is TGTGCCAGCAGTCCTACAGGGAAGACTGAAGCTTTCTTT.

CDR3 sequence: CASSLGTERNTGELFF. CDR3 DNA sequence: TGTGCCAGCAGCTTGGGTACCGAGAGGAACACCGGGGAGCTGTTTTTT. This rearrangement joins TRBV5-4 to TRBJ2-2; no reliable D call. The CDR3 spans 16 residues. Germline V gene sequence: CDR1 SGHNT, CDR2 YYREEE (reference sequence). The V end lost 0 bases, the J end lost 1 base, and 10 bases lay between the germline ends. Full variable domain (rest looked up from reference TRBV5-4 and TRBJ2-2): ETGVTQSPTHLIKTRGQQVTLRCSSQSGHNTVSWYQQALGQGPQFIFQYYREEENGRGNFPPRFSGLQFPNYSSELNVNALELDDSALYLCASSLGTERNTGELFFGEGSRLTVL.

The chain combines TRBV7-8 with TRBJ2-7; 8 bases agree with TRBD1. With V trimmed by 4 bases and J by 4 bases, 6 bases remained unmatched. Germline loops: CDR1 SGHVS, CDR2 FQNEAQ. This CDR3 contains 14 residues. The CDR3 nucleotides read TGTGCCAGCAGCTCGCCGGACAGGGTTTACGAGCAGTACTTC. Its translation: CASSSPDRVYEQYF.

This clone has only a few counts. The V call is TRBV9, the J call TRBJ2-5; 9 positions match TRBD1. The length of the CDR3 is 15 residues. Per germline, CDR1 SGDLS and CDR2 YYNGEE. J lost 2 bases, V lost 0 bases, and 2 bases had no gene match. This CDR3 is CASSVAGTGQETQYF. The CDR3 DNA is TGTGCCAGCAGCGTAGCGGGGACAGGGCAAGAGACCCAGTACTTC.

V gene TRBV6-5 combines with J gene TRBJ2-1; a possible D gene is TRBD2 (6 bases). The germline CDR1 and CDR2 sequences are MNHEY and SVGAGI. V was shortened by 2 bases and J by 2 bases, with 7 bases between the two germline ends. This CDR3 region has 14 residues. CDR3 coding DNA: TGTGCCAGCAGTTACGGCGGGGCCTACAATGAGCAGTTCTTC. Translated: CASSYGGAYNEQFF.

This chain uses TRBV6-5 with TRBJ1-2; no clear D gene. The V gene's germline CDR1 is MNHEY and CDR2 SVGAGI. The CDR3 runs to 12 residues. V was shortened by 5 bases and J by 11 bases, with 15 bases between the two germline ends. DNA of the CDR3: TGTGCCAGCAGTCACTTTGAGGATTATTACACCTTC. This encodes CASSHFEDYYTF.

This CDR3 is CASSKGLPGQGVYEQYF. CDR3 coding DNA: TGTGCCAGTAGTAAGGGTCTTCCGGGACAGGGGGTCTACGAGCAGTACTTC. This chain joins TRBV19 and TRBJ2-7; 11 bases are a match to TRBD1. The V and J ends lost 4 bases and 3 bases, in that order; junction bases with no gene match: 11. The CDR3 covers 17 residues. CDR1 and CDR2 from the germline V gene are LNHDA and SQIVND (reference sequence).

The chain links TRBV6-5 to TRBJ2-7; possible D gene TRBD1, 6 bases. The CDR3 is 15 residues long. Trimming left V 6 bases short and J 1 base short, with 16 bases between. Looked up from germline, CDR1 is MNHEY and CDR2 is SVGAGI. CDR3 loop: CASRAKGVGSYEQYF. DNA of the CDR3: TGTGCCAGCAGAGCTAAGGGGGTAGGGTCCTACGAGCAGTACTTC.